The entry below gives a single T cell receptor beta chain sequence along with its context. No cognate antigen has been identified for it. One junction end does not reproduce the germline sequence, and a read error may be involved. Libraries were constructed by the immunoSEQ multiplex PCR assay. The table was pulled from immuneACCESS by TCRdb, which kept in-frame rearrangements only. Such tables lose some clones; where checked, under half of the loss comes from unresolved V genes, and the rest has no known cause. A total of roughly 14,000 clones appear in this sample, roughly 80% of them only once. The leading ten clones occupy around 12% of the sample. The record originates from a study of technical replicates of blood from a few donors (dated by TCRdb to 2015 to 2018). The CDR3 measures 14 amino acids from cysteine to phenylalanine. This entry keeps only the CDR3 DNA: 42 bases, framed from base 1. The germline V gene yields SNHLY for CDR1 and FYNNEI for CDR2.

The sequence joins TRBV2 to TRBJ2-5, and TRBD1 aligns with 10 junction nucleotides. The J call may be in error: the DNA end matches TRBJ2-7 better. This sequence was found in a human donor in good health. The sample taken for sequencing was PBMCs. The sequence in DNA is TGTGCCAGCAGTACGGGACAGGGGTCCTCCGAGCAGTACTTC. Its protein product is CASSTGQGSSEQYF.